Presented here are 7 T cell receptor beta chains from one specimen sequenced in a study of regulatory T cells in long-lasting Graves disease. Arm-PCR of CDR3 regions and iRepertoire HTBI primers were used to build TCR beta libraries. MiXCR was run by TCRdb on the multiplex PCR reads, yielding one entry per CDR3 protein. This repertoire shows hundreds of thousands of distinct CDR3 sequences, approximately 13% found once; its top ten account for about 9.1%. Time point reported: newly diagnosed GD, antithyroid drugs for less than 3 months. PBMC-derived RNA was used for the TCR library. These data also formed part of another study, on T cells in Graves' hyperthyroidism and ophthalmopathy.

The sequenced sample was peripheral blood mononuclear cells (PBMCs), obtained at new diagnosis, from a patient treated with antithyroid drugs. The receptors originated from a man younger than 45 with Graves disease.

Ten or more counts support this clonotype. The J gene is TRBJ1-5, the V gene TRBV10-3; a weak D match, TRBD1 (6 bases). Germline V CDR1 and CDR2: ENHRY, SYGVKD. Trimming took off 3 bases at V and 7 bases at J, with 16 bases between the two ends. This CDR3 spans 15 amino acids. The CDR3 spells CAISERGGADQPQHF. DNA of the CDR3: TGTGCCATCAGTGAAAGGGGGGGCGCAGACCAGCCCCAGCATTTT.

Comments on this clonotype: A much larger clonotype is one base distant, so this may be a read error. The CDR3 bases are TGTGCCAGCACTATGAGACTAGCGCCTTACAATGAGCAGTCCTTC. Protein product: CASTMRLAPYNEQSF. The genes are TRBV2 and TRBJ2-1, with TRBD2 matching 8 bases. The CDR3 is 15 residues long. CDR1 is SNHLY and CDR2 is FYNNEI in the germline V gene.

V usage is TRBV2 and J usage is TRBJ2-3; 11 bases map to TRBD2. The ends lost 5 bases at V and 4 bases at J; junction bases unmatched: 8. Germline V CDR1 and CDR2: SNHLY, FYNNEI. CDR3 length: 16 residues. CDR3 DNA: TGTGCCAGCAGTCTACCCGGGACTAGCGGTCCAGATACGCAGTATTTT. Translating gives CASSLPGTSGPDTQYF.

This clonotype occurred many times. The chain has TRBV12-3 or TRBV12-4 and TRBJ2-7, with D maybe TRBD2 (5 bases). Trimming pared 2 bases from V and 4 bases from J, leaving 12 bases between. The length of the CDR3 is 14 residues. CDR3 sequence: CASSLSSGEYEQYF. The CDR3 coding sequence is TGTGCCAGCAGTTTAAGTAGTGGGGAGTACGAGCAGTACTTC.

This clonotype was observed many times. V gene TRBV29-1 combines with J gene TRBJ1-2; TRBD1 matches at 7 bases. This CDR3 comprises 13 residues. Germline-derived CDR1 and CDR2 are SQVTM and ANQGSEA. Trimming cost V 7 bases and J 8 bases; bases outside gene matches: 13. The CDR3 DNA is TGCAGCGCTTCGGACAGGACCCTTAGCGGCTACACCTTC. It codes for CSASDRTLSGYTF.

This clonotype occurred many times. V and J are TRBV7-2 and TRBJ2-7; D remains unclear. Germline V gene data show CDR1 as SGHTA and CDR2 as FQGNSA. Trimming removed 5 bases from V and 5 bases from J, with 16 bases in between. The CDR3 covers 14 residues. In DNA, the CDR3 is TGTGCCAGCAGCCCTGGACCGTTAGACCACGAGCAGTACTTC. Translation: CASSPGPLDHEQYF.

This clonotype was counted at least ten times. The chain is built from TRBV7-3 and TRBJ2-5, with D perhaps TRBD2 (6 bases). In germline, CDR1 is SGHTA, CDR2 FQGTGA. This CDR3 has 15 residues. V dropped 5 bases and J dropped 5 bases, with 18 bases sitting between them. CDR3 residues: CASSRTRGIGETQYF. The CDR3 nucleotides read TGTGCCAGCAGCCGAACGCGGGGTATAGGGGAGACCCAGTACTTC.